The 32 T cell receptor beta chains below all came from one sample that was sequenced in a study of cytomegalovirus exposure and HLA in healthy donors. Assay used: immunoSEQ multiplex PCR; TCRdb lists only in-frame clones, some missing. Of under 200,000 clones listed, 80% to 90% are singletons. Sequencing was performed on PBMCs. These receptors were taken from a woman between 18 and 30 years old in good health and CMV-seronegative.

The chain couples TRBV7-6 to TRBJ2-3; D call uncertain. This CDR3 spans 14 amino acids. From germline, CDR1 is SGHVS and CDR2 FNYEAQ. V lost 4 bases and J 8 bases, leaving 16 bases between the germline ends. The CDR3 reads CASSSAPVQATQYF. For the CDR3, the DNA is TGTGCCAGCAGCTCCGCCCCCGTCCAGGCTACGCAGTATTTT.

This chain uses TRBV6-5 with TRBJ1-1; no clear D. CDR3 length: 14 residues. CDR1 is MNHEY and CDR2 is SVGAGI in the germline V gene. The V gene lost 8 bases and the J gene lost 9 bases, with 22 bases spanning the gap. CDR3 coding DNA: TGTGCCAGCTTTTGGTCCAGGCACGGCTTTAAAGCTTTCTTT. Translating gives CASFWSRHGFKAFF.

The chain has TRBV2 and TRBJ1-1; TRBD1 aligns across 10 bases. The CDR3 totals 14 residues. Unmatched junction bases numbered 4, after V lost 5 bases and J lost 4 bases. Germline values: CDR1 SNHLY, CDR2 FYNNEI. The CDR3 DNA reads TGTGCCAGCAGTCGGGGACAGGGGTTCACTGAAGCTTTCTTT. The encoded protein is CASSRGQGFTEAFF.

The chain recombines TRBV19 with TRBJ2-2; weak D call: TRBD1 (6 bases). The CDR3 is 15 amino acids. V was clipped by 6 bases and J by 1 base, with 12 bases between them. Germline CDR1 is LNHDA and CDR2 is SQIVND (reference sequence). Here the CDR3 DNA reads TGTGCCAGTAGGAAAGGGGGTCAGAACACCGGGGAGCTGTTTTTT. Amino acid sequence: CASRKGGQNTGELFF.

The V and J genes are TRBV5-5 and TRBJ1-5, with D unclear. This CDR3 contains 14 residues. From germline, CDR1 is SGHKS and CDR2 YYEKEE (reference sequence). Trimming pared 7 bases from V and 0 bases from J, leaving 11 bases between. The CDR3 protein is CASGHGDSNQPQHF. CDR3 sequence (DNA): TGTGCCAGCGGTCACGGGGATAGCAATCAGCCCCAGCATTTT.

This clone was counted a few times. The gene calls are TRBV5-6 and TRBJ2-6; D possibly corresponds to TRBD1 (5 bases). Germline V CDR1 and CDR2: SGHDT, YYEEEE. This CDR3 region has 15 residues. The germline V and J ends were trimmed by 2 bases and 1 base, with 7 bases remaining between them. CDR3 in DNA: TGTGCCAGCAGCTTACGACAGTCTGGGGCCAACGTCCTGACTTTC. Amino acid sequence: CASSLRQSGANVLTF. Complete variable domain (other parts from reference TRBV5-6 and TRBJ2-6): DAGVTQSPTHLIKTRGQQVTLRCSPKSGHDTVSWYQQALGQGPQFIFQYYEEEERQRGNFPDRFSGHQFPNYSSELNVNALLLGDSALYLCASSLRQSGANVLTFGAGSRLTVL.

This clone was observed once. This rearrangement joins TRBV6-5 to TRBJ2-3, with a weak D call TRBD2 (5 bases). V dropped 7 bases and J dropped 6 bases, with 17 bases sitting between them. Germline CDR1 and CDR2: MNHEY and SVGAGI. The CDR3 contains 14 residues. The CDR3 region is CASKVGISTDTQYF. The CDR3 DNA follows: TGTGCCAGCAAGGTCGGGATATCCACGGATACGCAGTATTTT.

This clone was counted only a few times. This rearrangement joins TRBV29-1 to TRBJ1-2; D is unresolved. The CDR3 runs 11 residues. Germline V lookup: CDR1 SQVTM, CDR2 ANQGSEA. V gave up 3 bases and J gave up 1 base, with 3 bases separating them. CDR3 DNA: TGCAGCGTTGACCTTAACTATGGCTACACCTTC. It translates to CSVDLNYGYTF.

J is TRBJ1-2 and V is TRBV9; 7 nucleotides align to TRBD1. Germline CDR1 reads SGDLS; CDR2 reads YYNGEE. V shed 4 bases, J shed 1 base, and the junction held 16 bases outside the gene matches. This CDR3 is built from 18 residues. The chain's CDR3 is CASSMRQGSLSLNYGYTF. DNA for the CDR3: TGTGCCAGCAGCATGAGACAGGGCTCGCTCTCCCTTAACTATGGCTACACCTTC.

J is TRBJ2-2 and V is TRBV2, with D unclear. CDR3 size: 15 residues. CDR1 SNHLY and CDR2 FYNNEI come from the germline V gene. V shed 2 bases and J shed 1 base, with 8 bases lying between them. The CDR3 DNA sequence: TGTGCCAGCAGTGAATGGCAGGTGAACACCGGGGAGCTGTTTTTT. Protein sequence: CASSEWQVNTGELFF.

The chain combines TRBV5-1 with TRBJ2-3, with 11 bases that match TRBD2. In germline, CDR1 is SGHRS, CDR2 YFSETQ. The V segment lost 0 bases and the J segment 4 bases; nucleotides outside the gene matches: 4. The CDR3 sequence is 16 residues long. CDR3 loop: CASSLVAGGRADTQYF. The DNA of the CDR3 is TGCGCCAGCAGCTTGGTAGCGGGGGGGCGGGCAGATACGCAGTATTTT.

This clone has a handful of counts. This sequence joins TRBV7-9 and TRBJ1-2, with unresolved D. The V gene's germline CDR1 is SEHNR and CDR2 FQNEAQ (reference sequence). Trimming removed 1 base from V and 4 bases from J, with 10 bases in between. CDR3 size: 14 residues. Here the CDR3 reads CASSLESSGYGYTF. The CDR3 nucleotides read TGTGCCAGCAGCTTAGAGAGTAGCGGCTATGGCTACACCTTC.

The CDR3 DNA follows: TGTGCCAGCAGTGAAGCTAGCGCCTTCTCCTACGAGCAGTACTTC. Encoded protein: CASSEASAFSYEQYF. This chain joins TRBV2 and TRBJ2-7, with D perhaps matching TRBD2 (5 bases). Germline CDR1 SNHLY, CDR2 FYNNEI. The CDR3 runs 15 residues. V was clipped by 0 bases and J by 0 bases, with 9 bases between them.

The chain links TRBV19 to TRBJ1-1; 8 nucleotides match TRBD1. V gave up 1 base and J gave up 1 base; unmatched junction bases: 8. From germline, CDR1 is LNHDA and CDR2 SQIVND (reference sequence). The CDR3 is made up of 17 amino acids. This CDR3 reads CASSIVWEGTGNTEAFF. The DNA of the CDR3 is TGTGCCAGTAGTATAGTCTGGGAGGGGACAGGGAACACTGAAGCTTTCTTT.

Judged by abundance, this clone is medium-sized. The chain employs TRBV4-3 and TRBJ2-1; 8 bases align to TRBD2. The CDR3 has 16 residues. CDR1 LGHNA and CDR2 YSLEER come from the germline V gene. Unmatched junction bases numbered 4, after V lost 0 bases and J lost 3 bases. The CDR3 sequence: CASSQDAGLVYNEQFF. The CDR3 bases are TGCGCCAGCAGCCAAGATGCGGGACTAGTCTACAATGAGCAGTTCTTC.

The J gene is TRBJ2-3, the V gene TRBV4-3, with 7 bases lining up with TRBD1. CDR1 LGHNA and CDR2 YSLEER come from the germline V gene. The junction had 5 bases not matched to a gene; V was cut back by 4 bases and J by 1 base. The CDR3 extends over 15 amino acids. The CDR3 DNA is TGCGCCAGCAGCCTAAACGACAGGGGCACAGATACGCAGTATTTT. Its protein product is CASSLNDRGTDTQYF.

This sequence joins TRBV2 and TRBJ2-5, with 7 bases lining up with TRBD1. This CDR3 contains 13 residues. Germline-derived CDR1 and CDR2 are SNHLY and FYNNEI. The V gene end was trimmed by 7 bases and the J gene end by 5 bases; junction bases not matched to a gene: 7. The CDR3 bases are TGTGCCAGCAAGGGGGCGCAATGGGAGACCCAGTACTTC. Encoded protein: CASKGAQWETQYF.

This clone came up once. The chain uses TRBV21-1 and TRBJ2-2; TRBD2, the table's D call, was not compared with the DNA. TRBV21-1 is labeled a pseudogene. The length of the CDR3 is 17 residues. The CDR3 region has the DNA TGTGCCAGCAGCACGCCAGGACTAGCGGGGTACACCGGGGAGCTGTTTTTT. The encoded protein is CASSTPGLAGYTGELFF.

As to this clone: The sample has other DNA sequences that encode this CDR3 too. The chain recombines TRBV5-1 with TRBJ1-3, with D hard to call. CDR3 size: 14 residues. V dropped 2 bases and J dropped 0 bases, with 6 bases sitting between them. Germline lookup yields CDR1 SGHRS and CDR2 YFSETQ. The CDR3 loop is CASSLGGSGNTIYF. In DNA form, the CDR3 reads TGCGCCAGCAGCTTAGGAGGCTCTGGAAACACCATATATTTT.

The gene calls are TRBV5-6 and TRBJ2-5; D may be TRBD1 or TRBD2 (5 bases each). This CDR3 spans 13 amino acids. V lost 4 bases, J lost 7 bases, and 14 bases lay in between. Germline V CDR1 and CDR2: SGHDT, YYEEEE. The CDR3 DNA is TGTGCCAGCAGCGTGGGGGTTCCAGGGACCCAGTACTTC. Encoded protein: CASSVGVPGTQYF.

The V gene is TRBV18, the J gene TRBJ2-7; 12 nucleotides agree with TRBD2. The length of the CDR3 is 18 residues. V shed 1 base, J shed 6 bases, and the junction held 13 bases outside the gene matches. Germline CDR1 is KGHSH and CDR2 is LQKENI. CDR3 sequence: CASSPRRLLAGGVGEQYF. CDR3 bases: TGTGCCAGCTCACCACGGCGACTACTAGCGGGAGGTGTAGGCGAGCAGTACTTC.

This chain joins TRBV5-4 and TRBJ2-1, with D unresolved. Between the trimmed V and J ends, which lost 0 bases and 5 bases, there was a span of 9 bases. The CDR3 runs to 14 residues. Germline V gene lookup returns CDR1 SGHNT and CDR2 YYREEE (reference sequence). DNA for the CDR3: TGTGCCAGCAGCTTGGACAGCTTAAACAATGAGCAGTTCTTC. Translating it yields CASSLDSLNNEQFF.

The gene calls are TRBV27 and TRBJ1-2, with D perhaps TRBD1 (5 bases). The CDR3 length is 15 residues. V was shortened by 7 bases and J by 0 bases, with 15 bases between the two germline ends. Per germline, CDR1 MNHEY and CDR2 SMNVEV (reference sequence). CDR3 region: CASTQRGEANYGYTF. CDR3 bases: TGTGCCAGCACCCAGCGGGGGGAGGCTAACTATGGCTACACCTTC.

Here the CDR3 reads CASNPRQGVAYNEQFF. The CDR3 coding sequence is TGTGCCAGCAACCCTCGACAGGGGGTGGCCTACAATGAGCAGTTCTTC. The chain combines TRBV2 with TRBJ2-1; 9 positions match TRBD1. V shed 7 bases and J 2 bases; nucleotides not matched to a gene: 9. Germline V gives CDR1 SNHLY, CDR2 FYNNEI. There are 16 residues in the CDR3.

The CDR3 coding sequence is TGTGCCAGCAGTGGACTGGACCCTAGGTGGTCCTACAATGAGCAGTTCTTC. Amino acids: CASSGLDPRWSYNEQFF. This chain joins TRBV27 and TRBJ2-1, with D possibly TRBD2 on 5 matching bases. V lost 5 bases and J 1 base, leaving 18 bases between the germline ends. Germline V gene lookup returns CDR1 MNHEY and CDR2 SMNVEV (reference sequence). The CDR3 contains 17 residues.

The V and J genes are TRBV7-2 and TRBJ2-7; D might be TRBD2 (6 bases). Germline CDR1 and CDR2: SGHTA and FQGNSA. The CDR3 consists of 15 residues. V lost 5 bases, J lost 4 bases, and 18 bases lay in between. The CDR3 sequence is CASSLLTGGFYEQYF. The CDR3, as DNA: TGTGCCAGCAGCCTATTAACTGGGGGGTTTTACGAGCAGTACTTC.

The chain employs TRBV30 and TRBJ1-5; D is unresolved. The CDR3 is 13 residues long. Between the trimmed V and J ends, which lost 1 base and 7 bases, there was a span of 11 bases. Germline CDR1 is GTSNPN and CDR2 is SVGIG (reference sequence). CDR3 nucleotides: TGTGCCTGGAGTGGCAACGCGCAACAGCCCCAGCATTTT. Translated, it gives CAWSGNAQQPQHF. Full variable domain (missing parts from reference TRBV30 and TRBJ1-5): SQTIHQWPATLVQPVGSPLSLECTVEGTSNPNLYWYRQAAGRGLQLLFYSVGIGQISSEVPQNLSASRPQDRQFILSSKKLLLSDSGFYLCAWSGNAQQPQHFGDGTRLSIL.

The chain employs TRBV4-2 and TRBJ1-2; D is unresolved. Germline V CDR1 and CDR2: LGHNA, YNFKEQ. V lost 1 base and J lost 0, with 6 bases in between. The CDR3 consists of 14 residues. The CDR3 spells CASSQGGSNYGYTF. The CDR3, as DNA: TGTGCCAGCAGCCAAGGCGGGTCTAACTATGGCTACACCTTC.

This chain connects TRBV23-1 to TRBJ1-1; 8 bases match TRBD1. TRBV23-1 is given ORF status, its function remaining uncertain. The junction had 12 bases not matched to a gene; V was cut back by 3 bases and J by 6 bases. The CDR3 spans 16 residues. In nucleotides, the CDR3 is TGCGCCAGCAGTCATTGGACAGGGTGGGGATGGGCTGAAGCTTTCTTT. This sequence encodes CASSHWTGWGWAEAFF.

This chain connects TRBV9 to TRBJ2-7; TRBD2 matches at 7 bases. The V gene's germline CDR1 is SGDLS and CDR2 YYNGEE. CDR3 length: 14 residues. The J segment lost 6 bases and the V segment lost 4 bases, leaving 10 bases of the junction unmatched. The CDR3 DNA reads as TGTGCCAGCAGCCCCCAGGGCGGGAGAGGCGAGCAGTACTTC. Translation: CASSPQGGRGEQYF.

The chain is built from TRBV2 and TRBJ2-3, with 9 bases aligning to TRBD1. Losses at the gene ends were 2 bases for V and 2 bases for J; bases not matched to a gene: 8. Germline CDR1 SNHLY, CDR2 FYNNEI. The CDR3 extends over 17 amino acids. CDR3 loop: CASSEKGTGTFTDTQYF. The CDR3 region has the DNA TGTGCCAGCAGTGAAAAGGGGACAGGGACTTTCACAGATACGCAGTATTTT.

V and J are TRBV4-1 and TRBJ2-7, with 9 nucleotides matching TRBD1. The V segment lost 4 bases and the J segment 4 bases; nucleotides outside the gene matches: 8. Germline CDR1 and CDR2: MGHRA and YSYEKL. The CDR3 runs 15 residues. The CDR3 DNA is TGCGCCAGCAGCCTCATACAGGGGGCAGGGTACGAGCAGTACTTC. Its translation: CASSLIQGAGYEQYF.